What follows is one TCR beta chain and its context. Its antigen remains unknown. The sample originates from a study of cytomegalovirus exposure and HLA in healthy donors. General study findings and limits: Some V segments (TRBV6-2 and TRBV6-3 among them) were excluded as indistinguishable. An Asian-associated ancestry cluster reportedly showed fewer N-insertions than the roughly 670-donor mean in a later analysis. Most TCR sequences were seen very rarely across donors, but some public TCRs occurred in many.

Germline assignment: CDR1 DFQATT and CDR2 SNEGSKA (reference sequence). The CDR3 has 11 residues. Trimming cost V 6 bases and J 10 bases, with 13 bases left between them. The PCR had 60 Vbeta and 13 Jbeta primers. Libraries were prepared by immunoSEQ multiplex PCR; TCRdb keeps only in-frame clonotypes and omits some of them. The repertoire has around 160,000 clones, approximately 71% of them found once; the top ten carry less than 5.5%. The sequence was obtained from a male donor in good health and CMV-seronegative. The V gene is TRBV20-1, the J gene TRBJ2-4; TRBD2 is a possible D gene (5 bases). Sequenced sample: PBMCs. CDR3 sequence reads: CSAPDWPIQYF. In DNA form, the CDR3 reads TGCAGTGCACCGGACTGGCCAATTCAGTACTTC.